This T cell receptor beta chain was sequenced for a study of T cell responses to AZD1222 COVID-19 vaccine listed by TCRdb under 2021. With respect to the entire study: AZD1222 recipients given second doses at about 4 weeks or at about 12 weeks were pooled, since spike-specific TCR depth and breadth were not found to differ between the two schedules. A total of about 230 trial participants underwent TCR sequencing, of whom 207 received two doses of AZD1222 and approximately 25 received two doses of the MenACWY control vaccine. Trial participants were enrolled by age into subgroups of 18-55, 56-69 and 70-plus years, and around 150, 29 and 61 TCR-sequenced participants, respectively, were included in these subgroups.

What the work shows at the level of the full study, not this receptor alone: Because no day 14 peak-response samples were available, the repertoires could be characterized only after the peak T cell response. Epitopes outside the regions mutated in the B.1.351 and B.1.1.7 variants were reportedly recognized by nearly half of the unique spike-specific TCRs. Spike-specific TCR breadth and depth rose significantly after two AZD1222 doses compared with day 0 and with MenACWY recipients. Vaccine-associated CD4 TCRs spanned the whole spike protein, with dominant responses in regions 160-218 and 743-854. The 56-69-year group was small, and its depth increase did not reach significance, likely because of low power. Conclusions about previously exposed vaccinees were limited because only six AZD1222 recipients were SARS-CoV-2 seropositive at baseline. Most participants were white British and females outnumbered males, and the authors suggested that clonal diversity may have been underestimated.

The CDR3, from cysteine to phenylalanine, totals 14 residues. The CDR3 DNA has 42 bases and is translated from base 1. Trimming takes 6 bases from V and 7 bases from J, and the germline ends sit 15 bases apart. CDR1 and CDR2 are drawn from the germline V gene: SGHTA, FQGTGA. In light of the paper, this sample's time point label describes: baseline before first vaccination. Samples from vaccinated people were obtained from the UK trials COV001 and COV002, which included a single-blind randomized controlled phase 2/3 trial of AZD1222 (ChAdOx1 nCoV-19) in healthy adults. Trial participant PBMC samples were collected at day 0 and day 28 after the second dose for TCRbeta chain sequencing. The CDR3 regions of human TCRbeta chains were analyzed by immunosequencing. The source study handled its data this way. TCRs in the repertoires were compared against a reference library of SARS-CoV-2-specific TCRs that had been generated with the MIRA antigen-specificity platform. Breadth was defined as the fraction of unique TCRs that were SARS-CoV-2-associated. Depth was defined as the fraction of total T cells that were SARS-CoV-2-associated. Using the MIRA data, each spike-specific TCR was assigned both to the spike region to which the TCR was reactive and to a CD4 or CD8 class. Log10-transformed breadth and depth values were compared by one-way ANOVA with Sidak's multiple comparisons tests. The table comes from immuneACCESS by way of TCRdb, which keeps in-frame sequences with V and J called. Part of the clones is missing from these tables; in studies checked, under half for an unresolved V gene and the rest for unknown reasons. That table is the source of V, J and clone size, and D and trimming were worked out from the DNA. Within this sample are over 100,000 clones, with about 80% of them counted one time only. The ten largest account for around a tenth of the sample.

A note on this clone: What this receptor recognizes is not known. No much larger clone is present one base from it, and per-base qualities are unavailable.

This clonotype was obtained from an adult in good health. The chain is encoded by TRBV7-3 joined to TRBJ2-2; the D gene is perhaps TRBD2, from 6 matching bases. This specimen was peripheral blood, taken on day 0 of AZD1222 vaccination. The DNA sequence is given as TGTGCCAGCAGTCAACGACTAGGAAGCGGGGAGCTGTTTTTT. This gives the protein CASSQRLGSGELFF.